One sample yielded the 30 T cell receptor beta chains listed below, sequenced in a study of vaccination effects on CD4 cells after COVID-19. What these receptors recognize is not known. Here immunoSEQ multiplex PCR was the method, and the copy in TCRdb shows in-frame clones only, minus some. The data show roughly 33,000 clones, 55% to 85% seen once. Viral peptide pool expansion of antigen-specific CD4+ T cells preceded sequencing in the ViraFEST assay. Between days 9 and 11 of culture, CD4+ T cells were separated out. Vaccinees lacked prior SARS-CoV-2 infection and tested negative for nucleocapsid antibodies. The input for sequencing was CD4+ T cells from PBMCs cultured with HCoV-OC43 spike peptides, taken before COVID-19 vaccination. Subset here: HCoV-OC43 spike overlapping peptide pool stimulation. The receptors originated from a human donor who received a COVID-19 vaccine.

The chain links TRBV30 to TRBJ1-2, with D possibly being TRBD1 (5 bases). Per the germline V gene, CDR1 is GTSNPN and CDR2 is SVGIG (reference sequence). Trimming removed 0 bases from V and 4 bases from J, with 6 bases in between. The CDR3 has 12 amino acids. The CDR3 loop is CAWSVQAYGYTF. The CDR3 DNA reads TGTGCCTGGAGTGTACAGGCCTATGGCTACACCTTC.

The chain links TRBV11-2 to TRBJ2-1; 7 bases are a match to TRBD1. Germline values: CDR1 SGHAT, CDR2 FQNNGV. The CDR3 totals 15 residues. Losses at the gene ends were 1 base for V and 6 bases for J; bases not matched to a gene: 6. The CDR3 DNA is TGTGCCAGCAGCTTAGGCTCGGGACAGACCAATGAGCAGTTCTTC. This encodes CASSLGSGQTNEQFF. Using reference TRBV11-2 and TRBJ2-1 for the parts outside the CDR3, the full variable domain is EAGVAQSPRYKIIEKRQSVAFWCNPISGHATLYWYQQILGQGPKLLIQFQNNGVVDDSQLPKDRFSAERLKGVDSTLKIQPAKLEDSAVYLCASSLGSGQTNEQFFGPGTRLTVL.

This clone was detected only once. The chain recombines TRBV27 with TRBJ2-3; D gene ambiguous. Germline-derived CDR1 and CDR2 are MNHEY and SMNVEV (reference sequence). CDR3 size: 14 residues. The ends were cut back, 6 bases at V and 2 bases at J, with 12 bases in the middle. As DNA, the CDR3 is TGTGCCAGCAGCACGGTCCTGTTCACAGATACGCAGTATTTT. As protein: CASSTVLFTDTQYF.

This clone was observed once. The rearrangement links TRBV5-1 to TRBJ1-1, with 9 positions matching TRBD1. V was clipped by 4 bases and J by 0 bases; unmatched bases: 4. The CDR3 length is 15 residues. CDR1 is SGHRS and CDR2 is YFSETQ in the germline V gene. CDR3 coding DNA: TGCGCCAGCAGCCCGGGACAGGGATTGAACACTGAAGCTTTCTTT. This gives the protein CASSPGQGLNTEAFF.

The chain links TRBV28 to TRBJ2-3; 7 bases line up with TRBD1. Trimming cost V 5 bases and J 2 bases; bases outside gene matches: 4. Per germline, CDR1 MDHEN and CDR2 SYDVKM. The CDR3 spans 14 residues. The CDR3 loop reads CASSRDSPTDTQYF. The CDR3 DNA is TGTGCCAGCAGTCGGGACAGCCCCACAGATACGCAGTATTTT.

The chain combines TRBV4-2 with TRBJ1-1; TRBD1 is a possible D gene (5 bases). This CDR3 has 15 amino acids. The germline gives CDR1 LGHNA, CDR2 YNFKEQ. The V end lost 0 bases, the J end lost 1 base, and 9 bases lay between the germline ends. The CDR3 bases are TGTGCCAGCAGCCAAGAGCAGGGAGGGAACACTGAAGCTTTCTTT. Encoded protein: CASSQEQGGNTEAFF.

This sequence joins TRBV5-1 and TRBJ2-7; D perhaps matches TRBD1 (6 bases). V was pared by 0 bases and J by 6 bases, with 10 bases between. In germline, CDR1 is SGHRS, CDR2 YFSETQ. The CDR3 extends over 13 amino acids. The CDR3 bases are TGCGCCAGCAGCTTGGTTGGGGGCCGCGAGCAGTACTTC. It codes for CASSLVGGREQYF.

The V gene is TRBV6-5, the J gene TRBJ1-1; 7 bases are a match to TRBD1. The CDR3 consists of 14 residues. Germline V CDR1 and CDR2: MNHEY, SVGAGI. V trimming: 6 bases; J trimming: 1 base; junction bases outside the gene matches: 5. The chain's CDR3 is CASSLDRPNTEAFF. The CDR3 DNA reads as TGTGCCAGCAGCCTGGACAGGCCGAACACTGAAGCTTTCTTT.

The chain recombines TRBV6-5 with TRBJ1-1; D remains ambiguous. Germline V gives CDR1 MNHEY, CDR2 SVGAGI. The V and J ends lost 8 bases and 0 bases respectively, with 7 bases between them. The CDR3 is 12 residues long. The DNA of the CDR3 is TGTGCCAGCGGACCTTTGAACACTGAAGCTTTCTTT. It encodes CASGPLNTEAFF.

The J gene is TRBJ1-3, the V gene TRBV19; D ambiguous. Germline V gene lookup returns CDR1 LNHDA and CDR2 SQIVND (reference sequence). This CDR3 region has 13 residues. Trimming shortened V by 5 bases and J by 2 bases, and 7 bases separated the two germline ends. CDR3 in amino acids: CASSPDTGNTIYF. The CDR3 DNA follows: TGTGCCAGTAGTCCCGACACTGGAAACACCATATATTTT.

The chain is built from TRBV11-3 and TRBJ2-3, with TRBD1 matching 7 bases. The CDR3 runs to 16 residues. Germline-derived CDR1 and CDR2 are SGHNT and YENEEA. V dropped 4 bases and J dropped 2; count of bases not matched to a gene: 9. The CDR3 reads CASSSKGTEPTDTQYF. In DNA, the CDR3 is TGTGCCAGCAGCTCTAAGGGGACAGAACCCACAGATACGCAGTATTTT.

The CDR3 spells CASTQTELTEAFF. DNA for the CDR3: TGTGCCAGCACCCAGACAGAACTCACTGAAGCTTTCTTT. The chain has TRBV3-1 (or the pseudogene TRBV3-2) and TRBJ1-1; D is possibly TRBD1 (5 bases). The length of the CDR3 is 13 residues. The V end lost 7 bases, the J end lost 4 bases, and 13 bases lay between the germline ends. Germline values: CDR1 LGHDT, CDR2 YNNKEL (reference sequence).

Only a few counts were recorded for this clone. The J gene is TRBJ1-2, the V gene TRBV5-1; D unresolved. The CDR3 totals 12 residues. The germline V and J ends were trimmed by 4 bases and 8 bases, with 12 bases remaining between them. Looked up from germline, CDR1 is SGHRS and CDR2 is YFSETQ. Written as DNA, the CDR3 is TGCGCCAGCAGCGATGGCCCGGGGGGCTACACCTTC. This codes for CASSDGPGGYTF.

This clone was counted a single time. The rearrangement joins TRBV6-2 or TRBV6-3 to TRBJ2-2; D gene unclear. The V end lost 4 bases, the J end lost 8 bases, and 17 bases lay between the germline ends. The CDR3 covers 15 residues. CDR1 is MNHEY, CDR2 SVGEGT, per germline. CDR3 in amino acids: CASSSEWTPGGELFF. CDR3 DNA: TGTGCCAGCAGTTCTGAATGGACCCCCGGGGGGGAGCTGTTTTTT.

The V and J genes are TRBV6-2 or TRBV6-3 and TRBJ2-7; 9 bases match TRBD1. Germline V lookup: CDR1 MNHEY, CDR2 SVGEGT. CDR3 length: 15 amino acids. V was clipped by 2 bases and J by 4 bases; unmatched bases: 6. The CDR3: CASSYGQGSTYEQYF. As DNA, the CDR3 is TGTGCCAGCAGTTACGGACAGGGGTCGACTTACGAGCAGTACTTC.

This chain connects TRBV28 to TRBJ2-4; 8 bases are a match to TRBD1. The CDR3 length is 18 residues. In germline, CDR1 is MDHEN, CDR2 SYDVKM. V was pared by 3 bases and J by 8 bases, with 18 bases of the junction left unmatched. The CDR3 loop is CASSLEGQGGLLRDIQYF. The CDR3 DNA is TGTGCCAGCAGTTTGGAAGGACAGGGTGGGTTGCTACGGGACATTCAGTACTTC.

The CDR3 reads CASSEDKTPGFFISSPLHF. The CDR3 DNA sequence: TGTGCCAGCAGTGAAGACAAAACGCCAGGGTTTTTTATCAGTTCACCCCTCCACTTT. The chain combines TRBV6-1 with TRBJ1-6; TRBD1 might be the D (5 bases). The CDR3 runs 19 residues. From germline, CDR1 is MNHNS and CDR2 SASEGT. Trimming pared 1 base from V and 9 bases from J, leaving 25 bases between.

CDR3 amino acids: CASSQVELAGGPQYF. CDR3 nucleotide sequence: TGCGCCAGCAGCCAAGTCGAACTAGCGGGGGGGCCCCAGTATTTT. The chain couples TRBV4-3 to TRBJ2-3, with 13 bases matching TRBD2. Germline assignment: CDR1 LGHNA and CDR2 YSLEER. The CDR3 has 15 residues. Losses at the gene ends were 1 base for V and 12 bases for J; bases not matched to a gene: 7.

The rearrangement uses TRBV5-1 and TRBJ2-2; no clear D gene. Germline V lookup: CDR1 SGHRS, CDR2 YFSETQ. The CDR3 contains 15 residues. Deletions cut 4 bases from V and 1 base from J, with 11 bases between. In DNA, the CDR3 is TGCGCCAGCAGCCCGATAAGGGAGAACACCGGGGAGCTGTTTTTT. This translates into CASSPIRENTGELFF.

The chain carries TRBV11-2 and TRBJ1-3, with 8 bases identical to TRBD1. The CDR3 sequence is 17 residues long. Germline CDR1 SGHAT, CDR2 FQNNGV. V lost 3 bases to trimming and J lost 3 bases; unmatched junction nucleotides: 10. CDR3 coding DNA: TGTGCCAGCAGCTTCGGATCGGCAGGGGGCTTTGGAAACACCATATATTTT. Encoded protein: CASSFGSAGGFGNTIYF.

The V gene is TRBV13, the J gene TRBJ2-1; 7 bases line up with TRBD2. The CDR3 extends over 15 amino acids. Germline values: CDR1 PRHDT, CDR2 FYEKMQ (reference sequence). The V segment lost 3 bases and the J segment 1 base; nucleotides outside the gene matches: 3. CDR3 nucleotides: TGTGCCAGCAGCTTGGGAGGGATTTCCTACAATGAGCAGTTCTTC. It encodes CASSLGGISYNEQFF.

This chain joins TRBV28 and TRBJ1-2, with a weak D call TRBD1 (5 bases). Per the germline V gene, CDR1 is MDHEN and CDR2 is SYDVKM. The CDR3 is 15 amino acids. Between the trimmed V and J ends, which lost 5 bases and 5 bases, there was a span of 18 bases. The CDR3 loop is CASSATNGALYGYTF. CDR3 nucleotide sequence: TGTGCCAGCAGTGCGACTAACGGGGCACTTTATGGCTACACCTTC.

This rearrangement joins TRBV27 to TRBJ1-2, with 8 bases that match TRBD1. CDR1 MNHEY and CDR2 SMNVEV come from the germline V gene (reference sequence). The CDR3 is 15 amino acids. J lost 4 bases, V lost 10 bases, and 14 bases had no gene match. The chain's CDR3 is CATRAGGPGVYGYTF. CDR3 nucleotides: TGTGCCACCCGGGCAGGGGGCCCTGGGGTCTATGGCTACACCTTC.

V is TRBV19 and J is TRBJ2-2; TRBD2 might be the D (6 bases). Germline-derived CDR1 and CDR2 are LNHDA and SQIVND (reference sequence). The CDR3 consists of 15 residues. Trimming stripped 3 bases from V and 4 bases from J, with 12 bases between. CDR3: CASSIGGKGTGELFF. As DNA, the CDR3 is TGTGCCAGTAGTATCGGGGGAAAGGGCACCGGGGAGCTGTTTTTT.

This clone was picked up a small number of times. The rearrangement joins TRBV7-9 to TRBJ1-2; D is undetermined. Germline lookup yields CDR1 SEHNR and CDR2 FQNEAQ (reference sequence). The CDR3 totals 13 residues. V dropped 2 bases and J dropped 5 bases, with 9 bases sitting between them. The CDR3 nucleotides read TGTGCCAGCAGCTTATTTACGGAATATGGCTACACCTTC. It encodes CASSLFTEYGYTF.

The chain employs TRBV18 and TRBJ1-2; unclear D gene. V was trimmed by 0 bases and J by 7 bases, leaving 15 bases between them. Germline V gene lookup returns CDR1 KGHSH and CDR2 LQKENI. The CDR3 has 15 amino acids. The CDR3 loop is CASSPPAGPRAGYTF. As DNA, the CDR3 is TGTGCCAGCTCACCACCAGCGGGCCCGAGGGCTGGCTACACCTTC.

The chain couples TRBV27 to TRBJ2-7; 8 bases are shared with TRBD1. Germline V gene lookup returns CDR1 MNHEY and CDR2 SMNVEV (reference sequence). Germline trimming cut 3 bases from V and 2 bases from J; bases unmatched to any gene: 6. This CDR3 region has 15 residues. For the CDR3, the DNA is TGTGCCAGCAGTTTGGCAGGGGGCATCGCCTACGAGCAGTACTTC. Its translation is CASSLAGGIAYEQYF.

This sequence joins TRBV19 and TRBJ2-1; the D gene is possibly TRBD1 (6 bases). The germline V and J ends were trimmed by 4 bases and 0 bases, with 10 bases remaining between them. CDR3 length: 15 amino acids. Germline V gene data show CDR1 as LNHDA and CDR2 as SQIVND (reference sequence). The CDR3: CASSTGTNSYNEQFF. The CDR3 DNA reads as TGTGCCAGTAGTACCGGGACAAACTCCTACAATGAGCAGTTCTTC.

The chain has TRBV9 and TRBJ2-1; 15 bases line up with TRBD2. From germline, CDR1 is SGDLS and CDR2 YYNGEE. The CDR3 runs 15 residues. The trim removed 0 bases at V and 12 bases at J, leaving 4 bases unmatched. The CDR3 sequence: CASSVEGLAGGRQFF. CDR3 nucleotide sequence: TGTGCCAGCAGCGTAGAGGGACTAGCGGGAGGAAGGCAGTTCTTC.

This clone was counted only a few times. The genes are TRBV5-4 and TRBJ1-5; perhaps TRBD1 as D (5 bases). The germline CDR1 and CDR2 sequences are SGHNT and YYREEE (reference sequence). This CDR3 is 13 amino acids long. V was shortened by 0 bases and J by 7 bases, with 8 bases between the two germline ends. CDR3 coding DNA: TGTGCCAGCAGCTTGGGGGAGGGGCAGCCCCAGCATTTT. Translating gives CASSLGEGQPQHF. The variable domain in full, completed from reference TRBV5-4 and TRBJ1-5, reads ETGVTQSPTHLIKTRGQQVTLRCSSQSGHNTVSWYQQALGQGPQFIFQYYREEENGRGNFPPRFSGLQFPNYSSELNVNALELDDSALYLCASSLGEGQPQHFGDGTRLSIL.